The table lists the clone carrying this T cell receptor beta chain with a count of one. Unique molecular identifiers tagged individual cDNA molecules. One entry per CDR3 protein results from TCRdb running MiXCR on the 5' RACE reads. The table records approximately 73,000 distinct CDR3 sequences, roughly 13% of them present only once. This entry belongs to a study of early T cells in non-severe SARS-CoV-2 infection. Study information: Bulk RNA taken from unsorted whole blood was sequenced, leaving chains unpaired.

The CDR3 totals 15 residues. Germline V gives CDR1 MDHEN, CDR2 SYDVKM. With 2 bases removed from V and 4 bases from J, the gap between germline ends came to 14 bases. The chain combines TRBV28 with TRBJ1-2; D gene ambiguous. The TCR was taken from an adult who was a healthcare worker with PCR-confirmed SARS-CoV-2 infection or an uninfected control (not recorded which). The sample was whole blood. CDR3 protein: CASSLVQPQAYGYTF. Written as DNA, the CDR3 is TGTGCCAGCAGTTTAGTACAGCCTCAGGCCTATGGCTACACCTTC.